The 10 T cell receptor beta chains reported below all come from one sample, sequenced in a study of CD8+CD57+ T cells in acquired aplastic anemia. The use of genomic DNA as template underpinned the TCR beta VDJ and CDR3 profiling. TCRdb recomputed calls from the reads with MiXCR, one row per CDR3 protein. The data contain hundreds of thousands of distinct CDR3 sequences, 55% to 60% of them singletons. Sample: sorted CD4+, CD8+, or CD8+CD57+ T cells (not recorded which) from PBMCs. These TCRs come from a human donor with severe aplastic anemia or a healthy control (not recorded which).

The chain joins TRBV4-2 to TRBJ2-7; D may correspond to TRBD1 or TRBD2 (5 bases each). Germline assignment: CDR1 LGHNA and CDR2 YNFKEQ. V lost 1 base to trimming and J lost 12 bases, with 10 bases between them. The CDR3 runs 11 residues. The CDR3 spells CASSQGGTTYF. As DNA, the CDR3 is TGTGCCAGCAGCCAAGGGGGGACGACGTACTTC.

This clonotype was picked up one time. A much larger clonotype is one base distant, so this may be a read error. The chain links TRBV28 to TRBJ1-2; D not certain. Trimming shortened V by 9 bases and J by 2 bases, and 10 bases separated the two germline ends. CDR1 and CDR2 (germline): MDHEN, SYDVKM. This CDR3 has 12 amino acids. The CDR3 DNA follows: TGTGCCAGGCTTGACGTAAACTATGGCTACACCTTC. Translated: CARLDVNYGYTF.

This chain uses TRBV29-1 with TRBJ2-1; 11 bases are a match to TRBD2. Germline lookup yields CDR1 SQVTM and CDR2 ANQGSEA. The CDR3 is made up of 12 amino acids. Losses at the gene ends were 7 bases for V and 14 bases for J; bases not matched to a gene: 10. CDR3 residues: CSGILAGAIEFF. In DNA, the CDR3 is TGCAGCGGAATACTAGCGGGGGCCATAGAGTTCTTC.

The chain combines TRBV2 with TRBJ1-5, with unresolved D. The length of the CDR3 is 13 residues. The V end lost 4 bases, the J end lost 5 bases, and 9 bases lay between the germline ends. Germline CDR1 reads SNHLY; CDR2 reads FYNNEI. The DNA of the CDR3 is TGTGCCAGCAGTGTGGGAACCCATCAGCCCCAGCATTTT. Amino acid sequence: CASSVGTHQPQHF.

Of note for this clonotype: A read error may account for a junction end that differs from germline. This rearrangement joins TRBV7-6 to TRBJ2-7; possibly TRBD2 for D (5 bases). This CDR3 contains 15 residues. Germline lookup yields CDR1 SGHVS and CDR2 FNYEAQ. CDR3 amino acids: CACSLWETSSYEQYF. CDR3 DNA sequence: TGTGCCTGCAGCCTCTGGGAGACGAGCTCCTACGAGCAGTACTTC.

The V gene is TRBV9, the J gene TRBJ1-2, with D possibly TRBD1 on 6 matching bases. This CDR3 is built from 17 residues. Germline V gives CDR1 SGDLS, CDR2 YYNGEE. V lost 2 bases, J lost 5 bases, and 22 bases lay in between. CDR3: CASSVGMKRGTSYGYTF. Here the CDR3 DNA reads TGTGCCAGCAGCGTGGGTATGAAGCGGGGGACAAGTTATGGCTACACCTTC.

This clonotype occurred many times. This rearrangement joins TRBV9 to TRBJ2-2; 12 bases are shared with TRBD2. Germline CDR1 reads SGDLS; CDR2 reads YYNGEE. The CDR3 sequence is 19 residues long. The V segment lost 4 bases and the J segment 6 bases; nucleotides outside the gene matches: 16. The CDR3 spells CASSSAPTSGLAGSGELFF. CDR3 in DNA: TGTGCCAGCAGCTCCGCCCCGACAAGCGGACTAGCGGGGTCCGGGGAGCTGTTTTTT.

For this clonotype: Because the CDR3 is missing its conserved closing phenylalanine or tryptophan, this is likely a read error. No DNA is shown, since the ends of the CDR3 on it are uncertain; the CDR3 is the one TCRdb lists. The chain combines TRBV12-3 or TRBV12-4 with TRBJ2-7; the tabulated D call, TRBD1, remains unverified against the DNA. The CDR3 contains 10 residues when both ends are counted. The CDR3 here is CASSPRTANT.

In DNA form, the CDR3 reads TGCAGCGTAAAGTGGCAGGGATTGGCTGAAGCTTTCTTT. Translation: CSVKWQGLAEAFF. The genes are TRBV29-1 and TRBJ1-1; D perhaps matches TRBD1 (5 bases). V gave up 6 bases and J gave up 6 bases, with 17 bases separating them. The length of the CDR3 is 13 residues. Per germline, CDR1 SQVTM and CDR2 ANQGSEA.

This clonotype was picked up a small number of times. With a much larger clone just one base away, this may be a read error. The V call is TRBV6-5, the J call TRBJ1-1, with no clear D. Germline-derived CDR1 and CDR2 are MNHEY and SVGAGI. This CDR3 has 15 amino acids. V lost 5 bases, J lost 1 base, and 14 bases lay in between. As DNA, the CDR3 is TGTGCCAGCAGTGACCCTCCGGCAGGGAACACTGAAGCTTTCTTT. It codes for CASSDPPAGNTEAFF.